What follows is one T cell receptor beta chain and its context. Its target is not known. This table comes from immunoSEQ multiplex PCR, and its TCRdb copy is limited to in-frame clones, with some not included. This table holds under 550,000 clones, 96% found once. This entry belongs to a study of shared clonotypes between healthy human individuals. Background on the study: Each donor contributed plates that comprised three CD4 naive, three CD4 memory, two CD8 naive and one CD8 memory.

Germline-derived CDR1 and CDR2 are WSHSY and SAAADI. The CDR3 sequence is 13 residues long. With 6 bases removed from V and 12 bases from J, the gap between germline ends came to 18 bases. Whole-study findings and limits: Limited genetic and exposure-history diversity came from having few donors. Generally, estimated richness proved larger in naive subsets than it did in memory subsets.

This receptor was obtained from a woman under 40 in good health. V usage is TRBV10-2 and J usage is TRBJ1-5, with D possibly matching TRBD1 (5 bases). Sequencing was done on a sample of naive CD4+ T cells sorted from blood. Subset reported: CD45RA+ positively selected. DNA of the CDR3: TGCGCCAGCAGCGGGCCATCGGGGGTGGGCCAGCATTTT. This encodes CASSGPSGVGQHF.